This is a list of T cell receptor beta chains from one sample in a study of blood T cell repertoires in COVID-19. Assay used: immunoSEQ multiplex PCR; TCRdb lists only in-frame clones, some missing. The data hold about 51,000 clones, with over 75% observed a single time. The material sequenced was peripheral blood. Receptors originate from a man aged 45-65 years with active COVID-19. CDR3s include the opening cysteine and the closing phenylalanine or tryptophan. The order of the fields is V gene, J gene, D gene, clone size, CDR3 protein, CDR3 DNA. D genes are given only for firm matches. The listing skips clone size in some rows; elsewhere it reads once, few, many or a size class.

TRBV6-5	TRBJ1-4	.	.	CASMEGGENEKLFF	TGTGCCAGCATGGAGGGAGGGGAAAATGAAAAACTGTTTTTT
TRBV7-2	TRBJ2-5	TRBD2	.	CASSLVIAGGGETQYF	TGTGCCAGCAGCTTAGTAATAGCGGGGGGCGGGGAGACCCAGTACTTC
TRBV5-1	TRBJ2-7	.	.	CASSSNRQVNEQYF	TGCGCCAGCAGCTCCAATAGACAGGTTAACGAGCAGTACTTC
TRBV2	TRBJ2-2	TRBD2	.	CASRHTGTSGQAKNTGELFF	TGTGCCAGCAGACATACGGGAACTAGCGGACAAGCTAAGAACACCGGGGAGCTGTTTTTT
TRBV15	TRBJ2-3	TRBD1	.	CATSRGPGQGLDTQYF	TGTGCCACCAGCAGAGGGCCGGGACAGGGGCTGGATACGCAGTATTTT
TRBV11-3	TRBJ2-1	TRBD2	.	CASSLGGGRALDEQFF	TGTGCCAGCAGCTTAGGGGGCGGGAGGGCCTTAGATGAGCAGTTCTTC
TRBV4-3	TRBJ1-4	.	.	CASSQVWREEKLFF	TGCGCCAGCAGCCAAGTATGGCGGGAGGAAAAACTGTTTTTT
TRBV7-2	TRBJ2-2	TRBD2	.	CASRPSGRAFGELFF	TGTGCCAGCAGACCGAGCGGGAGGGCGTTCGGGGAGCTGTTTTTT
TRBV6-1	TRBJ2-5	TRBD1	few	CASSDDRVQETQYF	TGTGCCAGCAGTGACGACAGGGTTCAAGAGACCCAGTACTTC
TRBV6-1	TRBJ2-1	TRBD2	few	CASSGLAGGLYNEQFF	TGTGCCAGCAGTGGACTAGCGGGAGGATTATACAATGAGCAGTTCTTC
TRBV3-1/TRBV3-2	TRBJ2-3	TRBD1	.	CASSQWRTGEADTQYF	TGTGCCAGCAGCCAATGGCGGACAGGGGAGGCAGATACGCAGTATTTT
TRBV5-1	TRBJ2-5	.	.	CASSRDQETQYF	TGCGCCAGCAGCCGCGACCAAGAGACCCAGTACTTC
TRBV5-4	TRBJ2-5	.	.	CASSLTVQEKTQYF	TGTGCCAGCAGCCTTACCGTTCAAGAGAAGACCCAGTACTTC
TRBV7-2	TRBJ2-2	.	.	CASSLRASPNTGELFF	TGTGCCAGCAGCTTAAGGGCTAGCCCCAACACCGGGGAGCTGTTTTTT
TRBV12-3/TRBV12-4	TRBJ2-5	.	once	CASSQREAGTQYF	TGTGCCAGCAGTCAGAGGGAGGCGGGGACCCAGTACTTC
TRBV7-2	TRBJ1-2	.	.	CASSPGGFRIGYTF	TGTGCCAGCAGTCCCGGGGGTTTTAGAATAGGCTACACCTTC
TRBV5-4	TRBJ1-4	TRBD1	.	CASSLSAGGNEKLFF	TGTGCCAGCAGCTTGTCCGCAGGGGGTAATGAAAAACTGTTTTTT
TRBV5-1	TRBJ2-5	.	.	CASSSGVGETQYF	TGCGCCAGCAGCTCCGGGGTTGGCGAGACCCAGTACTTC
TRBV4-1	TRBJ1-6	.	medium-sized	CASSQHARGNSPLHF	TGCGCCAGCAGCCAACACGCGCGGGGCAATTCACCCCTCCACTTT
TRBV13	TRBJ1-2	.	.	CASTLGYSFGGYTF	TGTGCCAGCACCCTCGGCTATTCCTTCGGGGGCTACACCTTC
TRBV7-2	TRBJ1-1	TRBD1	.	CASSLGWDRPNTEAFF	TGTGCCAGCAGCTTAGGATGGGACAGACCGAACACTGAAGCTTTCTTT
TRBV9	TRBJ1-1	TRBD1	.	CASSRDRGMAFF	TGTGCCAGCAGCAGGGACAGGGGAATGGCTTTCTTT
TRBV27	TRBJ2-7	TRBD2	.	CASSRGGTISYEQYF	TGTGCCAGCTCACGGGGGGGAACCATCTCCTACGAGCAGTACTTC
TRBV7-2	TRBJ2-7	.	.	CASSSQVGYHEQYF	TGTGCCAGCAGCTCACAGGTCGGGTACCACGAGCAGTACTTC
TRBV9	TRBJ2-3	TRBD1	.	CASSARGQRTDTQYF	TGTGCCAGCAGCGCTAGGGGACAGAGGACAGATACGCAGTATTTT
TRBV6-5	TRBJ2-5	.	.	CASAEETQYF	TGTGCCAGTGCGGAAGAGACCCAGTACTTC
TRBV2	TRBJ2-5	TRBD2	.	CASRGQTSGQETQYF	TGTGCCAGCAGGGGCCAGACTAGCGGACAAGAGACCCAGTACTTC
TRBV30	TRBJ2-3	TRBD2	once	CAFIGGGTDTQYF	TGTGCCTTCATTGGGGGGGGCACAGATACGCAGTATTTT
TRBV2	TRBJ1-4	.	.	CASSDLGRGGTNEKLFF	TGTGCCAGCAGTGATTTAGGCAGGGGCGGCACCAATGAAAAACTGTTTTTT
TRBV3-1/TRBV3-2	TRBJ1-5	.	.	CASSLAGVQPQHF	TGTGCCAGCAGTCTAGCAGGGGTCCAGCCCCAGCATTTT
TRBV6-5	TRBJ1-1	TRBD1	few	CASSYTGGLFEAFF	TGTGCCAGCAGTTACACAGGGGGCCTGTTTGAAGCTTTCTTT
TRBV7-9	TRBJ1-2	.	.	CASSFNGGGDYGYTF	TGTGCCAGCAGCTTTAACGGCGGGGGTGACTATGGCTACACCTTC
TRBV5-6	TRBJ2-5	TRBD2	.	CASSLEMGLAGRETQYF	TGTGCCAGCAGCTTGGAGATGGGACTAGCGGGGAGGGAGACCCAGTACTTC
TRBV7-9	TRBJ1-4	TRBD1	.	CASSPTGTNEKLFF	TGTGCCAGCAGCCCGACAGGGACTAATGAAAAACTGTTTTTT
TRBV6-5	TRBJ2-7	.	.	CASSYSEYRVEQYF	TGTGCCAGCAGTTACTCGGAATACAGGGTCGAGCAGTACTTC
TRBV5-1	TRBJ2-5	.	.	CASSSLPGAGDQETQYF	TGCGCCAGCAGCTCCCTCCCAGGAGCAGGGGATCAAGAGACCCAGTACTTC
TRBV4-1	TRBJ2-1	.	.	CASSQDGIEDNEQFF	TGCGCCAGCAGCCAAGACGGGATCGAGGACAATGAGCAGTTCTTC
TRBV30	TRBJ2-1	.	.	CAWSHRSRDSNEQFF	TGTGCCTGGAGTCACCGGAGCCGGGACTCCAATGAGCAGTTCTTC
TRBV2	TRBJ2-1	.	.	CASSVVNEQFF	TGTGCCAGCAGTGTCGTCAATGAGCAGTTCTTC
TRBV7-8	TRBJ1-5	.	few	CASSLAGDQPQHF	TGTGCCAGCAGCTTAGCGGGCGATCAGCCCCAGCATTTT
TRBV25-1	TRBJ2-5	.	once	CASSGSRTQYF	TGTGCCAGCAGCGGGTCGAGGACCCAGTACTTC
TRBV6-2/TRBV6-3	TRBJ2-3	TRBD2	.	CASSYLWGSGGHTDTQYF	TGTGCCAGCAGTTACCTTTGGGGTAGCGGGGGACACACAGATACGCAGTATTTT